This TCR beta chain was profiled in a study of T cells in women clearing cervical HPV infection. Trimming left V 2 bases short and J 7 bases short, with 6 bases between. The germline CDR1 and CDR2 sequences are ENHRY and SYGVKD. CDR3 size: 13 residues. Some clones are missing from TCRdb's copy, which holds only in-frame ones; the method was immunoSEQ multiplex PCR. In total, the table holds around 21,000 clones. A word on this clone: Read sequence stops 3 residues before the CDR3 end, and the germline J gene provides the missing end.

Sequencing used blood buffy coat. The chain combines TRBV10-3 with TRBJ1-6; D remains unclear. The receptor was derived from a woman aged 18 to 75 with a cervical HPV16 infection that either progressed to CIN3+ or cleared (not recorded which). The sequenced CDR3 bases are TGTGCCATCAGTGAGACCAGGAATTCACCC. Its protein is CAISETRNSP. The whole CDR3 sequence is CAISETRNSPLHF.